This T cell receptor beta chain was obtained from a study of cytomegalovirus exposure and HLA in healthy donors. Study-level background: A preliminary data release comprised tens of millions of unique TCRs obtained from HLA-typed donors.

Study-wide findings and caveats: Several V segments, TRBV6-2 and TRBV6-3 among them, could not be told apart and were dropped.

A multiplex PCR was run with 60 Vbeta primers and 13 Jbeta primers. In the original processing: Per a later analysis, the number of unique TCR beta chains was some 80 million, of which around 9.9 million were shared. Only in-frame clones appear in the TCRdb table, and some are missing; sequencing was by immunoSEQ multiplex PCR. Clone size and V and J calls were adopted from that table, with D and trimming inferred from the DNA. The table shows around 68,000 clones, with less than 90% occurring only once. Details on this clone: The antigen is undetermined.

The J segment lost 1 base and the V segment lost 4 bases, leaving 6 bases of the junction unmatched. This CDR3 is built from 16 residues. From germline, CDR1 is SGHDT and CDR2 YYEEEE. The chain recombines TRBV5-6 with TRBJ2-5; TRBD2 aligns across 11 bases. The clonotype originates from a female donor in good health and CMV-seronegative. Sequencing used PBMCs. CDR3 sequence: CASSGGTSGFQETQYF. CDR3 coding DNA: TGTGCCAGCAGCGGCGGGACTAGCGGCTTCCAAGAGACCCAGTACTTC.